This TCR beta chain is drawn from a study of T cell changes during pregnancy in multiple sclerosis. Sequenced by immunoSEQ multiplex PCR; TCRdb stores in-frame clones only, minus some. There are 80,000 or so clones in the sample; 92% occur only once, and 2.6% lies in the top ten. The sequencing here drew on peripheral blood, taken before pregnancy. The clonotype was recovered from a female donor with multiple sclerosis, enrolled in a pregnancy study.

The CDR3 is CASTRGSDDQPQHF. CDR3 coding DNA: TGTGCCAGCACGCGGGGCAGTGATGATCAGCCCCAGCATTTT. This chain connects TRBV28 to TRBJ1-5, with D possibly being TRBD1 (5 bases). Germline assignment: CDR1 MDHEN and CDR2 SYDVKM. Trimming shortened V by 7 bases and J by 5 bases, and 15 bases separated the two germline ends. This CDR3 contains 14 residues.